This T cell receptor (beta chain) was identified during a study of cytomegalovirus exposure and HLA in healthy donors. As to this clone: Its target is unknown.

Primers included in the PCR were 60 Vbeta and 13 Jbeta primers. This table comes from immunoSEQ multiplex PCR, and its TCRdb copy is limited to in-frame clones, with some not included. Found here are fewer than 250,000 clones, around 80% of them singletons; the top ten hold more than 1.5%. Trimming at V came to 1 base and at J to 3 bases, leaving 8 bases not matched to a gene. CDR1 and CDR2 from the germline V gene are SGHAT and FQDESV (reference sequence). This CDR3 is 17 amino acids long. Study observations and caveats: Later analysis found that TCR beta chains associated with HLA were more clonally expanded than other, equally common chains. The study found most TCR sequences rare, yet found some public TCRs in many donors. Roughly uniform depth of sequencing across donors was assumed in presence/absence analyses.

What was sequenced was PBMCs. This TCR was sampled from a man in his late teens or twenties in good health and CMV-seronegative. V is TRBV11-1 and J is TRBJ2-2; 7 bases match TRBD2. DNA of the CDR3: TGTGCCAGCAGCTTAGGTAAAGCGGGACGTTACACCGGGGAGCTGTTTTTT. This sequence encodes CASSLGKAGRYTGELFF.